This TCR beta chain stems from a study of T cell repertoires in cytomegalovirus infection. Background on the study: Recently described HLA-C-restricted plus well-studied HLA-B-restricted CMV epitopes were used. An indication of both CMV infection and matching HLA type came from public TCR beta signatures. Study-level results: Public TCR beta family frequency separated CMV-and-HLA carriers, including in an independent cohort.

The germline gives CDR1 SSHAT, CDR2 FNYEAQ (reference sequence). The CDR3 has 14 residues. In this sample, this clonotype turned up a few times. Its antigen is not known. TCRdb re-analysed the reads in MiXCR, keeping a single row per CDR3 protein. The table includes roughly 990,000 distinct CDR3 sequences, about a third detected once. The sequence came from a human donor in good health (CMV status not recorded). Some clones in this sample may be carry-over from other donors' samples. The chain employs TRBV7-7 and TRBJ2-5, with D possibly TRBD2 on 7 matching bases. This specimen consisted of cultured CD8+ T cells from PBMCs, obtained from culture after CMV antigen stimulation. CDR3 amino acids: CASKGRGINETQYF. DNA for the CDR3: TGTGCTAGTAAGGGGAGGGGGATCAACGAGACCCAGTACTTC.